One and the same sample provided the 7 T cell receptor beta chains below, sequenced in a study of Graves' ophthalmopathy and Graves' hyperthyroidism. RNA transcripts yielded amplified TCR beta CDR3 regions. The workflow started with a first-round RT-PCR run with HTBI primers and then moved on to a second-round multiplex PCR. TCRdb reanalysed the multiplex PCR reads using MiXCR and keeps one entry per CDR3 protein. Of 23,000 or so distinct CDR3 sequences in the sample, around 50% were seen once. The sample comprised peripheral blood. Receptors were obtained from an adult woman with stable Graves' hyperthyroidism.

Turning to this clonotype: Here the CDR3 omits its conserved ending phenylalanine or tryptophan, so a read error is the likely source. The chain has TRBV19 and TRBJ2-2, with TRBD2 matching over 7 bases. The CDR3 contains 12 residues. Germline CDR1 and CDR2: LNHDA and SQIVND (reference sequence). The CDR3: CVTGEGLWELFS. DNA for the CDR3: TGTGTCACGGGGGAGGGTCTGTGGGAGCTGTTTTCT.

This clonotype was detected many times. This chain connects TRBV5-1 to TRBJ1-2; D ambiguous. The germline gives CDR1 SGHRS, CDR2 YFSETQ. The CDR3 is made up of 14 amino acids. Trimming took off 4 bases at V and 0 bases at J, with 10 bases between the two ends. The CDR3 nucleotides are TGCGCCAGCAGCCCAATTGGACCTAACTATGGCTACACCTTC. The encoded protein is CASSPIGPNYGYTF.

This clonotype qualifies as medium-sized. The rearrangement uses TRBV25-1 and TRBJ2-7; D unresolved. The CDR3 sequence is 14 residues long. The germline V and J ends were trimmed by 5 bases and 0 bases, with 11 bases remaining between them. The V gene's germline CDR1 is MGHDK and CDR2 SYGVNS. CDR3 residues: CASSSRHTSYEQYF. Here the CDR3 DNA reads TGTGCCAGCAGTAGTCGTCACACCTCCTACGAGCAGTACTTC.

This clonotype was found many times. The V call is TRBV20-1, the J call TRBJ2-1; tentatively, D is TRBD2 (6 bases). Germline V gene data show CDR1 as DFQATT and CDR2 as SNEGSKA (reference sequence). Trimming removed 5 bases at V and 4 bases at J, with 18 bases between. CDR3 length: 15 amino acids. The CDR3 DNA sequence: TGCAGTGCTCGGTCTTTGGCGGGAATTTACAATGAGCAGTTCTTC. Protein product: CSARSLAGIYNEQFF.

Concerning this clonotype itself: At one boundary the junction diverges from the germline segment, which might be a read error. This rearrangement joins TRBV28 to TRBJ1-5; possibly TRBD1 for D (6 bases). This CDR3 comprises 14 residues. The germline gives CDR1 MDHEN, CDR2 SYDVKM. In nucleotides, the CDR3 is TGTGCCGGCAGTTTAAGGGGGGCGACTCAGCCCCGGCATTTT. It is translated as CAGSLRGATQPRHF. The entire variable domain, with the rest obtained from reference TRBV28 and TRBJ1-5, is as follows: DVKVTQSSRYLVKRTGEKVFLECVQDMDHENMFWYRQDPGLGLRLIYFSYDVKMKEKGDIPEGYSVSREKKERFSLILESASTNQTSMYLCAGSLRGATQPRHFGDGTRLSIL.

Notes on this clonotype: The CDR3 carries no conserved terminal phenylalanine or tryptophan, so it likely arises from a read error. The gene calls are TRBV9 and TRBJ2-7, with 7 positions matching TRBD2. The end of the DNA aligns better with TRBJ2-1, so the J call may be wrong. Per the germline V gene, CDR1 is SGDLS and CDR2 is YYNGEE. The CDR3 length is 15 residues. Written as DNA, the CDR3 is TGTGCCAGCAGCGTAGATCTCGGGAGGCACAATGAGCAGTTCATC. Residues: CASSVDLGRHNEQFI.

In this sample, this clonotype turned up a few times. The chain couples TRBV27 to TRBJ2-4; D is ambiguous. V lost 5 bases to trimming and J lost 8 bases, with 13 bases between them. The CDR3 runs to 13 residues. Per germline, CDR1 MNHEY and CDR2 SMNVEV (reference sequence). CDR3 sequence: CASSRTTPDIQYF. In nucleotides, the CDR3 is TGTGCCAGCAGTCGAACTACACCGGACATTCAGTACTTC.